This T cell receptor (beta chain) is drawn from a study of T cell responses to AZD1222 COVID-19 vaccine. Clones were sequenced by immunoSEQ multiplex PCR, and TCRdb holds only the in-frame ones, with some missing. This sample has roughly 89,000 clones, with approximately 88% found just once. Germline V gene sequence: CDR1 SGHTA, CDR2 FQGNSA. CDR3 length: 13 residues. V was shortened by 2 bases and J by 4 bases, with 7 bases between the two germline ends. The TCR comes from an adult in good health. The input for sequencing was peripheral blood, taken on day 0 of MenACWY control vaccination. The chain employs TRBV7-2 and TRBJ2-3; D unclear. CDR3 residues: CASSLMFSDTQYF. The DNA of the CDR3 is TGTGCCAGCAGCTTAATGTTCTCAGATACGCAGTATTTT.